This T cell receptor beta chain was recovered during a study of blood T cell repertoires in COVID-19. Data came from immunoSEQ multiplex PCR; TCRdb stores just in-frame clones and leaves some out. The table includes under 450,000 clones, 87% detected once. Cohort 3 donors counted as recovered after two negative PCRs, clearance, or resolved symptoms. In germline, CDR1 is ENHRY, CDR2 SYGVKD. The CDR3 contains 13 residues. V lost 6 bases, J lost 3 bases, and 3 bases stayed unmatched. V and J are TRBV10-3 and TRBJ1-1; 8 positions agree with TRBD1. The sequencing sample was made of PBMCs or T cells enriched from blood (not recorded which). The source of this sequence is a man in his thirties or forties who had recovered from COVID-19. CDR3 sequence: CAISTDRDTEAFF. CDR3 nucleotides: TGTGCCATCAGCACGGACAGGGACACTGAAGCTTTCTTT.